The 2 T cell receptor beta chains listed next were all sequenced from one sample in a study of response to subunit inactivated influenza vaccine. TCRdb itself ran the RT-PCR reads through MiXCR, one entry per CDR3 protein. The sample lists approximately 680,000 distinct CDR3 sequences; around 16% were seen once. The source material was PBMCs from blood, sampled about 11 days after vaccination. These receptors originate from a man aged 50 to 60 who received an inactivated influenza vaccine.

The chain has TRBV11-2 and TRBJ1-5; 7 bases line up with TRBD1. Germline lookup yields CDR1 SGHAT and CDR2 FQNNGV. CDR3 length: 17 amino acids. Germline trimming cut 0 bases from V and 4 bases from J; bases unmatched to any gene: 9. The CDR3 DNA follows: TGTGCCAGCAGCTTAGAAGGGGGCAGGGTGAGGAATCAGCCCCAGCATTTT. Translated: CASSLEGGRVRNQPQHF.

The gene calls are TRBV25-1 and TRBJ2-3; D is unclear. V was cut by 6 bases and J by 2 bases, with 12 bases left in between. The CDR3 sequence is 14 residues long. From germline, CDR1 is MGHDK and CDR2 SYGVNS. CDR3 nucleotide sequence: TGTGCCAGCAGCAGACGCCTACACACAGATACGCAGTATTTT. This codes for CASSRRLHTDTQYF.